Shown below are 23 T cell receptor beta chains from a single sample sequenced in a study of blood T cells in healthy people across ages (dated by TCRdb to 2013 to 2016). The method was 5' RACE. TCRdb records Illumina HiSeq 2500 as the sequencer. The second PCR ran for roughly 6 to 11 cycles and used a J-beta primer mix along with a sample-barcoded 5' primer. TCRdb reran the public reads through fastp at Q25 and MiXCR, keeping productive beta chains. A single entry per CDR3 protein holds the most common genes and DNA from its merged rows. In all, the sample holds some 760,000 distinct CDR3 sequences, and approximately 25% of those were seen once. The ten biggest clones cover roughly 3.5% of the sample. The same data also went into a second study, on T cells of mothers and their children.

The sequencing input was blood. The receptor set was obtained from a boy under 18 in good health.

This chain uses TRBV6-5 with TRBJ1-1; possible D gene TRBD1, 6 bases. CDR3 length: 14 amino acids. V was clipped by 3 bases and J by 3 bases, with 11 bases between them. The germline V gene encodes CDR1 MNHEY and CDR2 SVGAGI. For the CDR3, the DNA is TGTGCCAGCAGTTATAGGGGGGGCTACACTGAAGCTTTCTTT. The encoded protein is CASSYRGGYTEAFF.

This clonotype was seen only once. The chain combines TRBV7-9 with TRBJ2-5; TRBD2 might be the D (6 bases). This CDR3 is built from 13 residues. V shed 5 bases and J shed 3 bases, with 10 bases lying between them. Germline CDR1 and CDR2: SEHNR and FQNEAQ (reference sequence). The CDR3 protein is CASSGDSEETQYF. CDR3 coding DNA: TGTGCCAGCAGCGGGGACTCAGAAGAGACCCAGTACTTC.

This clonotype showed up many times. CDR3 bases: TGCAGTGCTAGAGGCATGGGGAGGCCTGGGGAGACCCAGTACTTC. Amino acid sequence: CSARGMGRPGETQYF. The V and J genes are TRBV20-1 and TRBJ2-5; D perhaps matches TRBD2 (6 bases). V gave up 1 base and J gave up 5 bases, with 17 bases separating them. Germline V lookup: CDR1 DFQATT, CDR2 SNEGSKA (reference sequence). This CDR3 contains 15 residues.

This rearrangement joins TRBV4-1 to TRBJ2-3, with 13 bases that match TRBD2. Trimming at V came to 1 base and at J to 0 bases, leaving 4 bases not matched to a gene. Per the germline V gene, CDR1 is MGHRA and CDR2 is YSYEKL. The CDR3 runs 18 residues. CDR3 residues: CASSQGLAGGTSTDTQYF. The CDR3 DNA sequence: TGCGCCAGCAGCCAAGGACTAGCGGGGGGAACTAGCACAGATACGCAGTATTTT.

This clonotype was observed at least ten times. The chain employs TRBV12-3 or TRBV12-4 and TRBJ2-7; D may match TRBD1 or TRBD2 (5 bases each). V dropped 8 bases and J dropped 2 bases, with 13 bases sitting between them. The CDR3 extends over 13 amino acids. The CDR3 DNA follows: TGTGCCAGCCGTGGGGACGGGACCTACGAGCAGTACTTC. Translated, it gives CASRGDGTYEQYF.

The CDR3 here is CSAPRGLSSYIQYF. DNA for the CDR3: TGCAGTGCTCCACGGGGGCTTTCCTCGTACATTCAGTACTTC. The rearrangement joins TRBV20-1 to TRBJ2-4; D tentatively reads TRBD1 or TRBD2 (6 bases each). The germline V gene has CDR1 DFQATT and CDR2 SNEGSKA (reference sequence). The CDR3 loop spans 14 amino acids. V was trimmed by 5 bases and J by 8 bases, leaving 19 bases between them.

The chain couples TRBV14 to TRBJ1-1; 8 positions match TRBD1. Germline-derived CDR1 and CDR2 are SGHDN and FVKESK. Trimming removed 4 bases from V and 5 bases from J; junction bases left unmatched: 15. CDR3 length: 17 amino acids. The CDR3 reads CASSLDRGSVGWTEAFF. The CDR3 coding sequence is TGTGCCAGCAGCCTTGACAGGGGATCCGTTGGGTGGACTGAAGCTTTCTTT.

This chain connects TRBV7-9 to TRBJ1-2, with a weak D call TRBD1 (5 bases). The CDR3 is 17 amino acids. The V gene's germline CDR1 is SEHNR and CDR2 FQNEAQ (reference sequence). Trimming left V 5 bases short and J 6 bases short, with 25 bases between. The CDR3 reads CASSPFKVWVLQDGYTF. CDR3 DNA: TGTGCCAGCAGCCCCTTCAAAGTCTGGGTCCTACAGGATGGCTACACCTTC.

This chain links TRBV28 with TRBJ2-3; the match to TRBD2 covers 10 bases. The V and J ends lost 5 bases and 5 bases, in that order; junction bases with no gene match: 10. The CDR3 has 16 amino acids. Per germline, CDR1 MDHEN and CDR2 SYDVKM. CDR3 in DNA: TGTGCCAGCAGTACCCGAAGAGCGGGGGGGCTAGATACGCAGTATTTT. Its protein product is CASSTRRAGGLDTQYF.

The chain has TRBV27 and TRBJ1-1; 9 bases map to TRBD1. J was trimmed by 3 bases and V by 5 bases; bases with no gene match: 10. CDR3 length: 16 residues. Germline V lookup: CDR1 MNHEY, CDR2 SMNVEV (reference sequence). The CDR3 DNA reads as TGTGCCAGCAGTGCATGGCGCGACAGGGGGTACACTGAAGCTTTCTTT. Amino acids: CASSAWRDRGYTEAFF.

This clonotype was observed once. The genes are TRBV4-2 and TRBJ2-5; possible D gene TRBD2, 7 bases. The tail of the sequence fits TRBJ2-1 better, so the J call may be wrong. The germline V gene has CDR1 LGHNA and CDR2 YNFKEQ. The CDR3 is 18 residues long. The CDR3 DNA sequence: TGTGCCAGCAGCCGAACCCTGGAGGCGGGGGCTACCTACAATGAGCAGTTCTTC. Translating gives CASSRTLEAGATYNEQFF.

The CDR3 region is CASTVGTEAFF. The CDR3 bases are TGTGCCAGTACGGTGGGGACTGAAGCTTTCTTT. This chain connects TRBV19 to TRBJ1-1, with D unclear. CDR1 is LNHDA and CDR2 is SQIVND in the germline V gene (reference sequence). The CDR3 consists of 11 residues. The V end lost 7 bases, the J end lost 5 bases, and 8 bases lay between the germline ends.

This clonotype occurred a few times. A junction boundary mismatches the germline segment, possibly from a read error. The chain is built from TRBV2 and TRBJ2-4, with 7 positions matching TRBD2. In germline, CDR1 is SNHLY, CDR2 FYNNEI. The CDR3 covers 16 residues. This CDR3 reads CASSGLGGRAKNIQCF. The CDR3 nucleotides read TGTGCCAGCAGTGGGTTGGGTGGGAGGGCCAAAAACATTCAGTGCTTC.

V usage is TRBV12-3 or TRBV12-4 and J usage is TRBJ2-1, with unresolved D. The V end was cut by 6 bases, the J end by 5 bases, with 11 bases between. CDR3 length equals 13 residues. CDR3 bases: TGTGCCAGCAGCCGGACCACCGACAATGAGCAGTTCTTC. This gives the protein CASSRTTDNEQFF.

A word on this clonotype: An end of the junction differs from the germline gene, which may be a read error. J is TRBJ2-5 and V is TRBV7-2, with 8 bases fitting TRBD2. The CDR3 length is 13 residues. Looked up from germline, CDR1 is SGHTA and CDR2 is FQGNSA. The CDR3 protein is CASSRPASGSAHF. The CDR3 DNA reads TGTGCCAGCAGCCGGCCGGCTAGCGGGTCGGCGCACTTC.

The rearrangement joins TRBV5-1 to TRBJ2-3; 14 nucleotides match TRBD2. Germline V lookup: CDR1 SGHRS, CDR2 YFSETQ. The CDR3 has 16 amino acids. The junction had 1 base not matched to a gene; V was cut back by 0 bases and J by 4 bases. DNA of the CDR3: TGCGCCAGCAGCTTGGAGGGACTAGCGGGAGCAGATACGCAGTATTTT. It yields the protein CASSLEGLAGADTQYF.

This CDR3 is CASSSGQGGGYTF. The CDR3 DNA follows: TGTGCCAGCAGTTCGGGACAGGGCGGTGGCTACACCTTC. V usage is TRBV28 and J usage is TRBJ1-2; 9 bases line up with TRBD1. CDR3 size: 13 residues. The J segment lost 7 bases and the V segment lost 4 bases, leaving 4 bases of the junction unmatched. The germline V gene encodes CDR1 MDHEN and CDR2 SYDVKM.

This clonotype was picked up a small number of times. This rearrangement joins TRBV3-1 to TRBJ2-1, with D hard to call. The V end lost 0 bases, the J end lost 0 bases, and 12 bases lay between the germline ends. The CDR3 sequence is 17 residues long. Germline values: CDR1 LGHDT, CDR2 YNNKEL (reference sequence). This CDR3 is CASSQEPPAYSYNEQFF. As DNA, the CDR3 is TGTGCCAGCAGCCAAGAACCCCCAGCCTACTCCTACAATGAGCAGTTCTTC.

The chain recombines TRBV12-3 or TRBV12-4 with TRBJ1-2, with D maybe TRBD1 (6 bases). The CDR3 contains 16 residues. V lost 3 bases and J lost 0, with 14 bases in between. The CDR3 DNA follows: TGTGCCAGCAGTTTTGGAGGGGGAAGGGCTAACTATGGCTACACCTTC. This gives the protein CASSFGGGRANYGYTF.

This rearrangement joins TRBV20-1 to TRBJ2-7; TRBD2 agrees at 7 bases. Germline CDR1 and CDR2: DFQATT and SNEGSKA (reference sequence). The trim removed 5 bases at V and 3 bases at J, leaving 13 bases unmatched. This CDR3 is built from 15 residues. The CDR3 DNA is TGCAGTGCTCTACCCCAAGCGGGACCAAACTACGAGCAGTACTTC. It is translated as CSALPQAGPNYEQYF.

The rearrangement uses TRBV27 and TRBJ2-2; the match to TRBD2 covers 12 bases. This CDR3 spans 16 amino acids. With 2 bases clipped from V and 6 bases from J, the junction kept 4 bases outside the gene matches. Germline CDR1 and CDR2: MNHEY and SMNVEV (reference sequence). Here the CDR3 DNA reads TGTGCCAGCAGTTTACTCCTAGCGGGAGGGCCCGGGGAGCTGTTTTTT. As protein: CASSLLLAGGPGELFF.

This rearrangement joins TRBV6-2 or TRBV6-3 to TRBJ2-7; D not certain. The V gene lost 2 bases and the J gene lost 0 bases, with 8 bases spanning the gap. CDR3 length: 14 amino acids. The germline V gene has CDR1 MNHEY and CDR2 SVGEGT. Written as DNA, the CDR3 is TGTGCCAGCAGTTACGGACCTAACTCCTACGAGCAGTACTTC. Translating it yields CASSYGPNSYEQYF.

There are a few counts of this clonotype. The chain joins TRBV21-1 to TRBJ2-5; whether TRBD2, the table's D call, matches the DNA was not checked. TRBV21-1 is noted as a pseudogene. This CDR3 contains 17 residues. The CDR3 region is CASSKVGRREGQETQYF. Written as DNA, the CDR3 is TGTGCCAGCAGCAAAGTAGGCCGGCGGGAGGGCCAAGAGACCCAGTACTTC.